The 5 T cell receptor beta chains given below trace back to one sample, sequenced in a study of shared clonotypes between healthy human individuals (dated by TCRdb to the early 2020s). CD8 naive samples were CD45RO-negative cells positively selected for CCR7, giving a CD45RA+CCR7+ population that excluded TemRA cells. Libraries came from the immunoSEQ multiplex PCR assay. TCRdb holds this immuneACCESS table with in-frame rearrangements only. Some clones are missing; in checked studies, unresolved V genes explain under half, and the rest has no known cause. Here the sample has about 2.1 million clones; 93% occur a single time. The ten largest make up about 1.7% of the sample. The sample taken for sequencing was naive CD8+ T cells from PBMCs. The cell subset or site label for this specimen denotes: CD45RA+CCR7+. These receptors were taken from a man aged 18-30 years in good health. Some clones in this sample may be carry-over from other donors' samples.

This sequence joins TRBV9 and TRBJ1-2, with D possibly matching TRBD1 (5 bases). The CDR3 contains 13 residues. The V gene lost 4 bases and the J gene lost 7 bases, with 14 bases spanning the gap. Per germline, CDR1 SGDLS and CDR2 YYNGEE. The CDR3 bases are TGTGCCAGCAGCTTAGCCGCAGGGCTTGGCTACACCTTC. It encodes CASSLAAGLGYTF.

The DNA of the CDR3 is TGTGCCAGCAGTCCCGGGACTGGAGGCAATGAGCAGTTCTTC. This sequence encodes CASSPGTGGNEQFF. V usage is TRBV6-4 and J usage is TRBJ2-1; perhaps TRBD2 as D (6 bases). V dropped 5 bases and J dropped 6 bases, with 14 bases sitting between them. Per germline, CDR1 MRHNA and CDR2 SNTAGT. The CDR3 sequence is 14 residues long.

CDR3 DNA sequence: TGTGCCAGCAGCTTAATTGGCCTGGACAGGGGACTGTACTTC. Its protein is CASSLIGLDRGLYF. The chain joins TRBV13 to TRBJ2-7; 9 bases match TRBD1. The germline CDR1 and CDR2 sequences are PRHDT and FYEKMQ (reference sequence). The V and J ends lost 2 bases and 12 bases, in that order; junction bases with no gene match: 11. The CDR3 has 14 residues.

This sequence joins TRBV7-9 and TRBJ1-2, with 7 bases fitting TRBD1. Trimming cost V 5 bases and J 8 bases; bases outside gene matches: 8. From germline, CDR1 is SEHNR and CDR2 FQNEAQ (reference sequence). The CDR3 has 13 residues. The CDR3 is CASSMGWDSGYTF. The CDR3, as DNA: TGTGCCAGCAGCATGGGGTGGGACAGCGGCTACACCTTC.

The chain uses TRBV27 and TRBJ2-3; 9 nucleotides align to TRBD1. Germline V gene data show CDR1 as MNHEY and CDR2 as SMNVEV (reference sequence). The CDR3 sequence is 15 residues long. V shed 6 bases, J shed 0 bases, and the junction held 4 bases outside the gene matches. CDR3 sequence: CASSPGTGSTDTQYF. The CDR3 DNA is TGTGCCAGCAGCCCCGGGACAGGGAGCACAGATACGCAGTATTTT.